A single sample is the source of the 11 T cell receptor beta chains below, sequenced in a study of T-cell reconstitution after alpha-beta-depleted transplantation in children. Unique molecular identifiers were built into the TCRbeta library. TCRdb analysed the PCR reads with MiXCR anew, one entry per CDR3 protein. The sample includes 100,000 to 120,000 distinct CDR3 sequences, 10% to 13% seen only once; the top ten take approximately 7.6%. Sequencing used PBMCs from the stem cell graft donor, obtained from the stem cell graft. Receptors originate from a human donor who donated a stem cell graft to a child with acute lymphoblastic leukemia.

Notes on this clonotype: At one of its ends the junction is not consistent with the germline gene, which may arise from a read error. The chain links TRBV10-3 to TRBJ2-4; perhaps D is TRBD1 or TRBD2 (5 bases each). The germline V gene encodes CDR1 ENHRY and CDR2 SYGVKD. CDR3 length: 15 amino acids. This CDR3 is CAIIEGWLAKNSQYF. CDR3 sequence (DNA): TGTGCCATCATCGAGGGGTGGTTAGCCAAAAACAGTCAGTACTTC.

This clonotype has a count of ten or more. CDR3 coding DNA: TGTGCCAGCAGTTCCCGACAGGGAAGCCTGGAGACCCAGTACTTC. This codes for CASSSRQGSLETQYF. V usage is TRBV27 and J usage is TRBJ2-5; TRBD1 aligns across 7 bases. Germline V gives CDR1 MNHEY, CDR2 SMNVEV (reference sequence). V dropped 4 bases and J dropped 5; count of bases not matched to a gene: 10. This CDR3 has 15 residues.

Ten or more counts support this clonotype. The chain recombines TRBV12-3 or TRBV12-4 with TRBJ1-5; D gene ambiguous. CDR3 length equals 15 residues. Trimming removed 3 bases from V and 0 bases from J, with 9 bases in between. The CDR3 coding sequence is TGTGCCAGCAGTTTCCGGCAGGATAGCAATCAGCCCCAGCATTTT. It is translated as CASSFRQDSNQPQHF.

This clonotype came up many times. J is TRBJ1-2 and V is TRBV5-1; a weak D match, TRBD1 (6 bases). Germline V lookup: CDR1 SGHRS, CDR2 YFSETQ. V was cut by 4 bases and J by 0 bases, with 7 bases left in between. The CDR3 has 13 amino acids. The chain's CDR3 is CASSRDTNYGYTF. CDR3 DNA: TGCGCCAGCAGCCGGGACACTAACTATGGCTACACCTTC.

This sequence joins TRBV5-1 and TRBJ2-1; possibly TRBD2 for D (5 bases). V shed 3 bases and J shed 0 bases, with 16 bases lying between them. The CDR3 is 17 residues long. Germline V lookup: CDR1 SGHRS, CDR2 YFSETQ. CDR3 region: CASSSDPMGSSYNEQFF. The CDR3, as DNA: TGCGCCAGCAGCTCGGACCCGATGGGGAGCTCCTACAATGAGCAGTTCTTC.

Many counts were recorded for this clonotype. V gene TRBV7-2 combines with J gene TRBJ2-5; D is undetermined. The CDR3 spans 14 residues. The germline V gene has CDR1 SGHTA and CDR2 FQGNSA. Trimming removed 0 bases at V and 4 bases at J, with 9 bases between. The CDR3 loop reads CASSLAGLSETQYF. CDR3 DNA sequence: TGTGCCAGCAGCTTAGCTGGCCTATCAGAGACCCAGTACTTC.

This clonotype was seen many times. The rearrangement joins TRBV9 to TRBJ2-2; 7 bases map to TRBD2. CDR1 SGDLS and CDR2 YYNGEE come from the germline V gene. The CDR3 sequence is 17 residues long. V was pared by 2 bases and J by 2 bases, with 9 bases of the junction left unmatched. CDR3 sequence: CASSVTGAGVNTGELFF. The CDR3 DNA reads TGTGCCAGCAGCGTCACCGGGGCGGGGGTCAACACCGGGGAGCTGTTTTTT. Supplemented by reference TRBV9 and TRBJ2-2, the full variable domain reads DSGVTQTPKHLITATGQRVTLRCSPRSGDLSVYWYQQSLDQGLQFLIQYYNGEERAKGNILERFSAQQFPDLHSELNLSSLELGDSALYFCASSVTGAGVNTGELFFGEGSRLTVL.

This clonotype was observed at least ten times. The chain couples TRBV12-3 or TRBV12-4 to TRBJ2-3; TRBD2 is a possible D gene (5 bases). The V and J ends lost 2 bases and 0 bases respectively, with 12 bases between them. The CDR3 extends over 16 amino acids. The CDR3 reads CASSLSAEISTDTQYF. In nucleotides, the CDR3 is TGTGCCAGCAGTTTATCAGCGGAGATTAGCACAGATACGCAGTATTTT.

CDR3 in amino acids: CASTTGTGVNYGYTF. DNA for the CDR3: TGTGCCAGCACGACCGGGACAGGGGTTAACTATGGCTACACCTTC. V is TRBV6-1 and J is TRBJ1-2; 10 bases line up with TRBD1. V lost 7 bases and J lost 1; bases outside the gene matches: 6. Per germline, CDR1 MNHNS and CDR2 SASEGT. There are 15 residues in the CDR3.

This clonotype has a count of ten or more. The J gene is TRBJ2-6, the V gene TRBV5-1; D possibly corresponds to TRBD2 (6 bases). The CDR3 extends over 14 amino acids. Per germline, CDR1 SGHRS and CDR2 YFSETQ. Trimming took off 5 bases at V and 2 bases at J, with 8 bases between the two ends. CDR3 residues: CASRGGAGANVLTF. CDR3 nucleotide sequence: TGCGCCAGCAGGGGAGGCGCTGGGGCCAACGTCCTGACTTTC.

This clonotype occurred many times. The rearrangement joins TRBV29-1 to TRBJ2-7, with 13 positions matching TRBD2. CDR1 is SQVTM, CDR2 ANQGSEA, per germline. V gave up 4 bases and J gave up 4 bases; unmatched junction bases: 4. CDR3 length: 14 amino acids. The DNA of the CDR3 is TGCAGCGTTGCGGAGACTAGCGGGAGGTACGAGCAGTACTTC. This gives the protein CSVAETSGRYEQYF.